Below are 25 T cell receptor beta chains sequenced from a single sample in a study of OX40 agonist ivuxolimab in advanced cancers. The protocol was immunoSEQ multiplex PCR, while the TCRdb copy is restricted to in-frame clones and leaves out a portion. The sample includes tens of thousands of clones, 75% to 95% of them seen just once. Source: CD4+ or CD8+ T cells sorted from blood, taken in a trial of the OX40 agonist ivuxolimab. The receptors come from an adult with an advanced solid tumor such as melanoma, head and neck, liver or kidney cancer.

The rearrangement links TRBV28 to TRBJ2-2, with a weak D call TRBD1 (6 bases). Trimming left V 8 bases short and J 2 bases short, with 9 bases between. Germline-derived CDR1 and CDR2 are MDHEN and SYDVKM. The length of the CDR3 is 13 residues. CDR3 residues: CASGTSNTGELFF. The CDR3 coding sequence is TGTGCCAGCGGGACATCCAACACCGGGGAGCTGTTTTTT.

The chain has TRBV19 and TRBJ1-5; D possibly corresponds to TRBD1 (6 bases). The CDR3 sequence is 14 residues long. V lost 5 bases and J lost 6, with 14 bases in between. Germline-derived CDR1 and CDR2 are LNHDA and SQIVND (reference sequence). CDR3 region: CASSLTGSAQPQHF. The CDR3 DNA follows: TGTGCCAGTAGTTTGACAGGTAGCGCTCAGCCCCAGCATTTT.

The V call is TRBV18, the J call TRBJ2-1; TRBD2 aligns across 11 bases. Unmatched junction bases numbered 3, after V lost 0 bases and J lost 8 bases. From germline, CDR1 is KGHSH and CDR2 LQKENI. This CDR3 has 15 residues. The CDR3 spells CASSPPSGRGDEQFF. DNA for the CDR3: TGTGCCAGCTCACCACCTAGCGGGAGGGGCGATGAGCAGTTCTTC. The full variable domain, rest sourced from reference TRBV18 and TRBJ2-1, is NAGVMQNPRHLVRRRGQEARLRCSPMKGHSHVYWYRQLPEEGLKFMVYLQKENIIDESGMPKERFSAEFPKEGPSILRIQQVVRGDSAAYFCASSPPSGRGDEQFFGPGTRLTVL.

The chain joins TRBV11-2 to TRBJ2-5; maybe TRBD2 (6 bases). The CDR3 has 15 amino acids. V lost 3 bases, J lost 3 bases, and 14 bases lay in between. Germline V CDR1 and CDR2: SGHAT, FQNNGV. DNA for the CDR3: TGTGCCAGCAGCTTTTTTCGGGAGAAAAAAGAGACCCAGTACTTC. Translation: CASSFFREKKETQYF.

V and J are TRBV11-2 and TRBJ1-1, with unresolved D. V dropped 4 bases and J dropped 4 bases, with 22 bases sitting between them. The CDR3 is 17 residues long. CDR1 and CDR2 from the germline V gene are SGHAT and FQNNGV. CDR3 protein: CASSSRPIREGGTEAFF. CDR3 sequence (DNA): TGTGCCAGCAGCTCTCGTCCCATCCGAGAGGGCGGCACTGAAGCTTTCTTT.

This clone has only one observation. The chain is built from TRBV5-1 and TRBJ2-1; TRBD2 matches 11 bases. There are 15 residues in the CDR3. Germline V gene sequence: CDR1 SGHRS, CDR2 YFSETQ. V lost 5 bases, J lost 2 bases, and 3 bases stayed unmatched. CDR3 in amino acids: CASRPTSGTYNEQFF. For the CDR3, the DNA is TGCGCCAGCAGACCGACTAGCGGGACCTACAATGAGCAGTTCTTC. Full variable domain (rest looked up from reference TRBV5-1 and TRBJ2-1): KAGVTQTPRYLIKTRGQQVTLSCSPISGHRSVSWYQQTPGQGLQFLFEYFSETQRNKGNFPGRFSGRQFSNSRSEMNVSTLELGDSALYLCASRPTSGTYNEQFFGPGTRLTVL.

This clone was observed a single time. This chain connects TRBV7-6 to TRBJ2-7; D might be TRBD2 (5 bases). The CDR3 sequence is 14 residues long. The germline V and J ends were trimmed by 1 base and 3 bases, with 10 bases remaining between them. Germline CDR1 and CDR2: SGHVS and FNYEAQ. The CDR3: CASSLGPGNYEQYF. In DNA, the CDR3 is TGTGCCAGCAGCTTAGGTCCGGGGAACTACGAGCAGTACTTC. Full variable domain (outside the CDR3, taken from reference TRBV7-6 and TRBJ2-7): GAGVSQSPRYKVTKRGQDVALRCDPISGHVSLYWYRQALGQGPEFLTYFNYEAQQDKSGLPNDRFSAERPEGSISTLTIQRTEQRDSAMYRCASSLGPGNYEQYFGPGTRLTVT.

J is TRBJ2-1 and V is TRBV27, with 16 bases lining up with TRBD2. The CDR3 covers 14 residues. V was clipped by 6 bases and J by 14 bases; unmatched bases: 7. The germline V gene has CDR1 MNHEY and CDR2 SMNVEV (reference sequence). The CDR3 sequence: CASSTGTSGRAEFF. The DNA for the CDR3 is TGTGCCAGCAGCACTGGGACTAGCGGGAGGGCCGAGTTCTTC.

The rearrangement uses TRBV28 and TRBJ2-7; a weak D match, TRBD1 (6 bases). The CDR3 totals 14 residues. V lost 2 bases and J 4 bases, leaving 12 bases between the germline ends. CDR1 is MDHEN, CDR2 SYDVKM, per germline. CDR3 residues: CASSLPGQLYEQYF. The CDR3 region has the DNA TGTGCCAGCAGTTTACCGGGACAATTGTACGAGCAGTACTTC.

The chain carries TRBV19 and TRBJ2-3; TRBD1 aligns across 10 bases. In germline, CDR1 is LNHDA, CDR2 SQIVND (reference sequence). The V and J ends lost 5 bases and 4 bases, in that order; junction bases with no gene match: 9. The length of the CDR3 is 16 residues. The CDR3 loop reads CASSPHRDRGSDTQYF. CDR3 nucleotides: TGTGCCAGTAGTCCCCACCGGGACAGGGGATCAGATACGCAGTATTTT.

This sequence joins TRBV7-2 and TRBJ1-4; D is possibly TRBD1 (6 bases). The CDR3 contains 12 residues. Between the trimmed V and J ends, which lost 6 bases and 13 bases, there was a span of 15 bases. Germline-derived CDR1 and CDR2 are SGHTA and FQGNSA. CDR3 amino acids: CASRIQGGTLFF. The DNA for the CDR3 is TGTGCCAGCAGGATACAGGGTGGGACACTGTTTTTT. Full variable domain (remainder filled in from reference TRBV7-2 and TRBJ1-4): GAGVSQSPSNKVTEKGKDVELRCDPISGHTALYWYRQSLGQGLEFLIYFQGNSAPDKSGLPSDRFSAERTGGSVSTLTIQRTQQEDSAVYLCASRIQGGTLFFGSGTQLSVL.

J is TRBJ2-7 and V is TRBV6-6; 11 bases line up with TRBD1. CDR1 and CDR2 (germline): MNHNY, SVGAGI (reference sequence). The V segment lost 5 bases and the J segment 5 bases; nucleotides outside the gene matches: 8. CDR3 length equals 15 residues. CDR3 DNA sequence: TGTGCCAGCAGTCCCGGCTGGGACAGGGGGAACGAGCAGTACTTC. This sequence encodes CASSPGWDRGNEQYF.

The genes are TRBV19 and TRBJ1-2; 11 positions agree with TRBD1. V shed 6 bases and J 7 bases; nucleotides not matched to a gene: 13. The CDR3 spans 16 residues. The germline V gene encodes CDR1 LNHDA and CDR2 SQIVND (reference sequence). The CDR3 DNA sequence: TGTGCCAGTAGCCAAGGGCGGACAGGGGGCTCGGGTGGCTACACCTTC. Amino acid sequence: CASSQGRTGGSGGYTF.

This clone was detected only once. This CDR3 is also generated by other DNA sequences in the sample. The genes are TRBV7-2 and TRBJ1-1; a weak D match, TRBD1 (5 bases). The germline V and J ends were trimmed by 0 bases and 0 bases, with 5 bases remaining between them. The CDR3 contains 14 residues. Germline V CDR1 and CDR2: SGHTA, FQGNSA. CDR3 in amino acids: CASSLAGLNTEAFF. The CDR3 nucleotides read TGTGCCAGCAGCTTAGCGGGGCTGAACACTGAAGCTTTCTTT.

The CDR3 bases are TGTGCCAGCAGTCCCCGACCCGAGATCTCCTACAATGAGCAGTTCTTC. This codes for CASSPRPEISYNEQFF. The rearrangement uses TRBV27 and TRBJ2-1, with D unresolved. The CDR3 consists of 16 residues. The germline gives CDR1 MNHEY, CDR2 SMNVEV (reference sequence). Deletions cut 5 bases from V and 0 bases from J, with 14 bases between.

In this sample, this clone turned up a few times. The chain is built from TRBV5-1 and TRBJ2-2, with TRBD1 matching 7 bases. Germline lookup yields CDR1 SGHRS and CDR2 YFSETQ. The V and J ends lost 0 bases and 6 bases, in that order; junction bases with no gene match: 5. CDR3 length: 15 amino acids. The CDR3 nucleotides read TGCGCCAGCAGCTTGGACAGGGGAAACGCCGGGGAGCTGTTTTTT. It specifies CASSLDRGNAGELFF.

This chain joins TRBV6-1 and TRBJ2-7; perhaps TRBD2 as D (6 bases). Germline V gene sequence: CDR1 MNHNS, CDR2 SASEGT. The ends were cut back, 1 base at V and 5 bases at J, with 18 bases in the middle. The CDR3 sequence is 16 residues long. CDR3 region: CASSEGFRGRSHEQYF. DNA of the CDR3: TGTGCCAGCAGTGAAGGCTTTCGGGGGAGATCCCACGAGCAGTACTTC.

V usage is TRBV30 and J usage is TRBJ2-1; 7 bases match TRBD2. J lost 4 bases, V lost 7 bases, and 13 bases had no gene match. This CDR3 is 15 amino acids long. Germline CDR1 and CDR2: GTSNPN and SVGIG (reference sequence). DNA for the CDR3: TGTGCCTACCGGGGGGTTAGGTGGGGTTACAATGAGCAGTTCTTC. It yields the protein CAYRGVRWGYNEQFF.

J is TRBJ2-1 and V is TRBV25-1; no reliable D call. With 8 bases removed from V and 4 bases from J, the gap between germline ends came to 12 bases. This CDR3 has 13 amino acids. Germline values: CDR1 MGHDK, CDR2 SYGVNS. CDR3 bases: TGTGCCAGCGGAAATTCTAAATACAATGAGCAGTTCTTC. It translates to CASGNSKYNEQFF. The full variable domain, completed using reference TRBV25-1 and TRBJ2-1, is EADIYQTPRYLVIGTGKKITLECSQTMGHDKMYWYQQDPGMELHLIHYSYGVNSTEKGDLSSESTVSRIRTEHFPLTLESARPSHTSQYLCASGNSKYNEQFFGPGTRLTVL.

The chain combines TRBV6-1 with TRBJ2-3; TRBD1 matches 9 bases. J lost 5 bases, V lost 5 bases, and 5 bases had no gene match. Germline values: CDR1 MNHNS, CDR2 SASEGT. CDR3 length: 14 amino acids. CDR3 in DNA: TGTGCCAGCAGTTGGACAGGGGCTATAGATACGCAGTATTTT. It yields the protein CASSWTGAIDTQYF.

The chain couples TRBV19 to TRBJ2-3, with D possibly matching TRBD1 (6 bases). V gave up 6 bases and J gave up 1 base, with 8 bases separating them. CDR1 is LNHDA, CDR2 SQIVND, per germline (reference sequence). This CDR3 has 13 residues. The CDR3 DNA reads as TGTGCCAGTAGGGGGGCTGGCACAGATACGCAGTATTTT. Amino acids: CASRGAGTDTQYF.

For the CDR3, the DNA is TGCGCCAGCAGCTTGGACAGTCTAAATCAGCCCCAGCATTTT. Translated: CASSLDSLNQPQHF. The V gene is TRBV5-1, the J gene TRBJ1-5; no definite D call. Germline assignment: CDR1 SGHRS and CDR2 YFSETQ. The CDR3 is 14 amino acids. V was trimmed by 0 bases and J by 4 bases, leaving 8 bases between them.

Concerning this clone: The sample has other DNA sequences that encode this CDR3 too. The rearrangement links TRBV28 to TRBJ2-7; unclear D gene. CDR3 size: 11 residues. CDR1 is MDHEN and CDR2 is SYDVKM in the germline V gene. V was clipped by 4 bases and J by 7 bases, with 8 bases between them. In nucleotides, the CDR3 is TGTGCCAGCAGTTACCTGGGAGAGCAGTACTTC. Protein sequence: CASSYLGEQYF.

CDR3 in amino acids: CASSFDPGGYEQYF. The DNA for the CDR3 is TGTGCCAGCAGCTTTGACCCCGGGGGATACGAGCAGTACTTC. The chain joins TRBV11-2 to TRBJ2-7, with D maybe TRBD2 (6 bases). This CDR3 is 14 amino acids long. Germline CDR1 SGHAT, CDR2 FQNNGV. V gave up 3 bases and J gave up 4 bases, with 13 bases separating them.

The rearrangement joins TRBV19 to TRBJ2-1; TRBD1 matches 12 bases. The CDR3 consists of 15 residues. CDR1 is LNHDA, CDR2 SQIVND, per germline (reference sequence). V shed 4 bases and J 9 bases; nucleotides not matched to a gene: 7. The CDR3 DNA sequence: TGTGCCAGTAGTAGAACCGGGACAGGGGGCGTTGAGCAGTTCTTC. It codes for CASSRTGTGGVEQFF.